This T cell receptor (beta chain) was recorded in a study of cytomegalovirus exposure and HLA in healthy donors. Overall study: From HLA-typed donors, an early data release held tens of millions of unique TCRs.

With 60 Vbeta and 13 Jbeta primers, the PCR was carried out. The method was immunoSEQ multiplex PCR; TCRdb's version includes in-frame clones alone and lacks a portion of them. The sample has approximately 140,000 clones, 65% to 90% seen once. This CDR3 is built from 15 residues. V lost 5 bases, J lost 3 bases, and 10 bases stayed unmatched. Germline V lookup: CDR1 SGHVS, CDR2 FNYEAQ. The sequencing sample was made of PBMCs. This clonotype was sampled from a girl aged 2 to 10 in good health and CMV-seronegative. The V call is TRBV7-6, the J call TRBJ2-7, with TRBD1 identical over 7 bases. CDR3 DNA sequence: TGTGCCAGCAGCCTAAGAACGACAGGGAACTACGAGCAGTACTTC. It codes for CASSLRTTGNYEQYF.